The rows below give T cell receptor beta chains drawn from one sample of a study of T cell responses to AZD1222 COVID-19 vaccine. Repertoires were generated with immunoSEQ multiplex PCR, while TCRdb's copy carries only in-frame clones and drops some. The profile shows 15,000 to 20,000 clones, roughly four fifths of them singletons. The sequences come from peripheral blood, collected 28 days after the second AZD1222 dose. The origin of the receptors is an adult who received the AZD1222 COVID-19 vaccine. Both conserved end residues are part of each CDR3. The order of the fields is D gene, clone size, V gene, J gene, CDR3 protein, CDR3 DNA. A D gene is named only where the DNA matches it firmly. Size is stated for part of the rows, as once, few or many counts, or as a class when the clone is expanded.

D: TRBD2
size: once
V: TRBV7-9
J: TRBJ2-2
CDR3: CASSPPRAGVGGELFF
DNA: TGTGCCAGCAGCCCTCCCCGAGCGGGGGTCGGCGGGGAGCTGTTTTTT

D: .
size: .
V: TRBV25-1
J: TRBJ2-5
CDR3: CASSERGRETQYF
DNA: TGTGCCAGCAGTGAGCGAGGGAGGGAGACCCAGTACTTC

D: .
size: .
V: TRBV11-3
J: TRBJ1-1
CDR3: CASSPLGRSGTEAFF
DNA: TGTGCCAGCAGCCCCCTTGGGAGGTCGGGCACTGAAGCTTTCTTT

D: TRBD1
size: once
V: TRBV5-8
J: TRBJ1-5
CDR3: CASSSGTGRNQPQHF
DNA: TGTGCCAGCAGCTCCGGGACAGGGAGGAATCAGCCCCAGCATTTT

D: .
size: .
V: TRBV6-5
J: TRBJ2-5
CDR3: CASSYFGQETQYF
DNA: TGTGCCAGCAGTTACTTCGGCCAAGAGACCCAGTACTTC

D: TRBD2
size: .
V: TRBV5-1
J: TRBJ2-5
CDR3: CASSYETRGEGTQYF
DNA: TGCGCCAGCAGCTACGAAACTCGGGGGGAGGGGACCCAGTACTTC

D: TRBD2
size: .
V: TRBV5-1
J: TRBJ2-7
CDR3: CASKFAETSVYEQYF
DNA: TGCGCCAGCAAGTTCGCTGAGACTAGCGTCTACGAGCAGTACTTC

D: TRBD1
size: .
V: TRBV6-2/TRBV6-3
J: TRBJ2-6
CDR3: CASSYSAGTAASGANVLTF
DNA: TGTGCCAGCAGTTACTCGGCCGGGACAGCAGCTTCTGGGGCCAACGTCCTGACTTTC

D: .
size: once
V: TRBV7-6
J: TRBJ1-5
CDR3: CASSLGGGSNQPQHF
DNA: TGTGCCAGCAGCTTAGGGGGAGGCAGCAATCAGCCCCAGCATTTT

D: .
size: .
V: TRBV19
J: TRBJ2-2
CDR3: CASSIWQVGPGELFF
DNA: TGTGCCAGTAGTATTTGGCAGGTGGGCCCCGGGGAGCTGTTTTTT

D: TRBD2
size: once
V: TRBV6-5
J: TRBJ2-3
CDR3: CASKLAGVGDTQYF
DNA: TGTGCCAGCAAGCTAGCGGGGGTAGGGGATACGCAGTATTTT

D: .
size: .
V: TRBV18
J: TRBJ1-1
CDR3: CASSPREGNTEAFF
DNA: TGTGCCAGCTCACCGAGAGAAGGGAACACTGAAGCTTTCTTT

D: TRBD1
size: once
V: TRBV4-3
J: TRBJ1-1
CDR3: CASSQDPTQGGFTEAFF
DNA: TGCGCCAGCAGCCAAGATCCTACCCAGGGGGGGTTCACTGAAGCTTTCTTT

D: .
size: .
V: TRBV29-1
J: TRBJ2-3
CDR3: CSGGLLGPDTQYF
DNA: TGCAGCGGCGGACTACTAGGCCCAGATACGCAGTATTTT

D: .
size: .
V: TRBV7-8
J: TRBJ2-7
CDR3: CASSLARVGEQYF
DNA: TGTGCCAGCAGCTTAGCCAGGGTGGGCGAGCAGTACTTC

D: TRBD2
size: .
V: TRBV9
J: TRBJ2-5
CDR3: CASNTGGGYQETQYF
DNA: TGTGCCAGCAATACCGGCGGGGGGTACCAAGAGACCCAGTACTTC

D: .
size: .
V: TRBV7-2
J: TRBJ2-7
CDR3: CASSWRFSGLYEQYF
DNA: TGTGCCAGCAGCTGGCGGTTCTCGGGCTTATACGAGCAGTACTTC

D: .
size: .
V: TRBV12-3/TRBV12-4
J: TRBJ1-4
CDR3: CASSGGQLEKLFF
DNA: TGTGCCAGCAGCGGCGGGCAACTCGAAAAACTGTTTTTT

D: .
size: .
V: TRBV10-3
J: TRBJ1-3
CDR3: CAISDPPRSGNTIYF
DNA: TGTGCCATCAGTGACCCACCGCGGTCTGGAAACACCATATATTTT

D: .
size: .
V: TRBV15
J: TRBJ1-2
CDR3: CATSRGGATTYGYTF
DNA: TGTGCCACCAGCCGGGGGGGGGCCACCACCTATGGCTACACCTTC

D: .
size: .
V: TRBV7-2
J: TRBJ1-3
CDR3: CASSPKVGNTIYF
DNA: TGTGCCAGCAGCCCGAAGGTCGGAAACACCATATATTTT

D: .
size: .
V: TRBV7-2
J: TRBJ1-1
CDR3: CASSPPPLEAFF
DNA: TGTGCCAGCAGCCCCCCCCCGTTAGAGGCTTTCTTT

D: .
size: .
V: TRBV2
J: TRBJ2-7
CDR3: CASSVGTVLYEQYF
DNA: TGTGCCAGCAGCGTGGGGACGGTACTATACGAGCAGTACTTC

D: .
size: .
V: TRBV15
J: TRBJ1-5
CDR3: CATSRVKTGPGQPQHF
DNA: TGTGCCACCAGCAGAGTAAAGACAGGCCCGGGACAGCCCCAGCATTTT

D: .
size: .
V: TRBV11-2
J: TRBJ1-1
CDR3: CASSLATQWGTEAFF
DNA: TGTGCCAGCAGCTTAGCGACCCAATGGGGAACTGAAGCTTTCTTT

D: TRBD2
size: .
V: TRBV15
J: TRBJ2-3
CDR3: CATSRRTGGTDTQYF
DNA: TGTGCCACCAGCAGACGGACGGGGGGGACAGATACGCAGTATTTT

D: .
size: .
V: TRBV11-2
J: TRBJ1-6
CDR3: CASSLDGGSPLHF
DNA: TGTGCCAGCAGCTTAGATGGCGGTTCACCCCTCCACTTT

D: .
size: .
V: TRBV4-3
J: TRBJ2-2
CDR3: CASSQEGQSTGELFF
DNA: TGCGCCAGCAGCCAAGAAGGACAGAGCACCGGGGAGCTGTTTTTT